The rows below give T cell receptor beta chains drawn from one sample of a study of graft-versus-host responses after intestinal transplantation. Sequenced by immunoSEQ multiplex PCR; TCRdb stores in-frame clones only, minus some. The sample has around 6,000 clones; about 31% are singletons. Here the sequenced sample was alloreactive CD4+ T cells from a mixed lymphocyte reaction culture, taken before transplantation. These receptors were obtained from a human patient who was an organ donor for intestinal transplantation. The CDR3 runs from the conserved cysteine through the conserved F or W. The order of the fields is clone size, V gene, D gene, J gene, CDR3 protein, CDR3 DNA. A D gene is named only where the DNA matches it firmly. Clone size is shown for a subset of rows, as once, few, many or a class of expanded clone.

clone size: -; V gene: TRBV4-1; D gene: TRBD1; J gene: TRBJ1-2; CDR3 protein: CASSQATGEGYTF; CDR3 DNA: TGCGCCAGCAGCCAAGCGACAGGGGAGGGCTACACCTTC
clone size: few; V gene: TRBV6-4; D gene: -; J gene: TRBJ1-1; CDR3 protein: CASSLGPNTEAFF; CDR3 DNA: TGTGCCAGCAGCTTGGGACCGAACACTGAAGCTTTCTTT
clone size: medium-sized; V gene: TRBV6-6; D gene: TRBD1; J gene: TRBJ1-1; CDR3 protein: CASSYSRTGGTEAFF; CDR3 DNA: TGTGCCAGCAGTTACTCCCGGACAGGGGGCACTGAAGCTTTCTTT
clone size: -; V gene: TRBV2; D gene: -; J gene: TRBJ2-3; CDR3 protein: CASTRSTDTQYF; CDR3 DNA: TGTGCCAGCACCAGGAGCACAGATACGCAGTATTTT
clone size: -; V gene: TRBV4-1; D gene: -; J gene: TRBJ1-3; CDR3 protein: CASSLTPANSGNTIYF; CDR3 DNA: TGCGCCAGCAGCCTCACACCGGCAAACTCTGGAAACACCATATATTTT
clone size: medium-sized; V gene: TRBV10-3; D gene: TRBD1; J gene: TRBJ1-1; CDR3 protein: CAISGTGNTEAFF; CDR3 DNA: TGTGCCATCAGTGGGACAGGGAACACTGAAGCTTTCTTT
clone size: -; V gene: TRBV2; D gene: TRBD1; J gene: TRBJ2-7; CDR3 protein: CASSLGGRTYEQYF; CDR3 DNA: TGTGCCAGCAGTTTAGGGGGCCGGACCTACGAGCAGTACTTC
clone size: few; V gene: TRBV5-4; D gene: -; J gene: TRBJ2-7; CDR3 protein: CASSLGPSPYYEQYF; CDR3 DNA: TGTGCCAGCAGCTTGGGGCCTAGCCCATACTACGAGCAGTACTTC
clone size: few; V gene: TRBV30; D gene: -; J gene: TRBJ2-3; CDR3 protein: CAWSGGPLTDTQYF; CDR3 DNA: TGTGCCTGGAGCGGGGGGCCGCTCACAGATACGCAGTATTTT
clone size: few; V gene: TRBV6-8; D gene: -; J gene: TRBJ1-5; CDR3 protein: CASRQGNQPQHF; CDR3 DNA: TGTGCCAGCAGACAGGGCAATCAGCCCCAGCATTTT
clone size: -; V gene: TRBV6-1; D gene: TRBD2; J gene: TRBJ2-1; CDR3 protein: CASSERTSGSVNYNEQFF; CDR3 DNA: TGTGCCAGCAGTGAGCGGACTAGCGGGAGCGTCAATTACAATGAGCAGTTCTTC
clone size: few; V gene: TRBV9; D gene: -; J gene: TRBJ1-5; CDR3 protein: CASSVGYSNQPQHF; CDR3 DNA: TGTGCCAGCAGCGTGGGGTATAGCAATCAGCCCCAGCATTTT
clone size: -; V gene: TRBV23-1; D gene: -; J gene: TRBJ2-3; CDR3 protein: CASSPTEFTDTQYF; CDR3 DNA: TGCGCCAGCAGTCCGACCGAGTTCACAGATACGCAGTATTTT
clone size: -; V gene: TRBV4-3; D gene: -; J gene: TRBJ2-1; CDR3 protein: CASSQLGRVDEQFF; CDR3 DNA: TGCGCCAGCAGCCAACTGGGACGGGTCGATGAGCAGTTCTTC
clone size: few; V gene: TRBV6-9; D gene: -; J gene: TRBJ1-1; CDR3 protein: CASQGPLEAFF; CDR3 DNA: TGTGCCAGCCAGGGCCCGCTTGAAGCTTTCTTT
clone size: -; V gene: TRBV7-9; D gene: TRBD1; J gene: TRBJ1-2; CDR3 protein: CASSLVQGYGYTF; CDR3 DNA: TGTGCCAGCAGCTTAGTACAGGGGTATGGCTACACCTTC
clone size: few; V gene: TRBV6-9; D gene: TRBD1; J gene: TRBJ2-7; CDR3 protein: CASRQTGGYEQYF; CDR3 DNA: TGTGCCAGCAGACAGACAGGGGGCTACGAGCAGTACTTC
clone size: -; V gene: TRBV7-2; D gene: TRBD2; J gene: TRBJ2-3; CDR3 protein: CASSSSGGRADTQYF; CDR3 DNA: TGTGCCAGCAGCTCTAGCGGGGGGCGGGCAGATACGCAGTATTTT
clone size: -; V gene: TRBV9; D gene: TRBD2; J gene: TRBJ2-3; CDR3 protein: CASSVGLAGGVTTDTQYF; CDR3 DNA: TGTGCCAGCAGCGTAGGACTAGCGGGAGGGGTGACCACAGATACGCAGTATTTT
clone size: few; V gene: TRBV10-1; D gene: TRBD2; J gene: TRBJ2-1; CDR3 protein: CASSQLASSGSNEQFF; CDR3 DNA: TGCGCCAGCAGTCAACTCGCCTCTAGCGGGAGTAATGAGCAGTTCTTC
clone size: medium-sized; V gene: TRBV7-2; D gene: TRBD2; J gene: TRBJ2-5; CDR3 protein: CASSLALGLASETQYF; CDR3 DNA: TGTGCCAGCAGCTTAGCGCTAGGACTAGCTAGTGAGACCCAGTACTTC
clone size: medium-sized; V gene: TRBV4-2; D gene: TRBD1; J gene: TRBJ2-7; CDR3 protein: CASSQLGQGAHEQYF; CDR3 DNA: TGTGCCAGCAGCCAACTGGGACAGGGGGCCCACGAGCAGTACTTC
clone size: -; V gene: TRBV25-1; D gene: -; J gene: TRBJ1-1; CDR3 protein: CASSPHQAMNTEAFF; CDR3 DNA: TGTGCCAGCAGCCCCCATCAAGCCATGAACACTGAAGCTTTCTTT
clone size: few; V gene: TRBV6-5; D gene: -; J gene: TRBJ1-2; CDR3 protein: CASSYSGAYYGYTF; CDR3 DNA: TGTGCCAGCAGTTACTCGGGGGCCTACTATGGCTACACCTTC
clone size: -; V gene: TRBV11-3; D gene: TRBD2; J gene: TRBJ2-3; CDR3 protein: CASSLGGRLAGASDTQYF; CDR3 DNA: TGTGCCAGCAGCTTAGGGGGAAGGCTAGCGGGAGCGTCAGATACGCAGTATTTT
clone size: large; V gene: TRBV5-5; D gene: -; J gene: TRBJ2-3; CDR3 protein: CASSSPGTDTQYF; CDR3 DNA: TGTGCCAGCAGCTCGCCTGGCACAGATACGCAGTATTTT
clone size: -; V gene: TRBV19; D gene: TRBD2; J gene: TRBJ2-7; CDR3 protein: CASTGLAGTEQYF; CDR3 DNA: TGTGCCAGTACGGGACTAGCGGGAACCGAGCAGTACTTC
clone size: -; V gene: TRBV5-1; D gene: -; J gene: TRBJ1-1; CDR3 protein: CASSLAGGGIVNTEAFF; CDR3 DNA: TGCGCCAGCAGCTTGGCTGGGGGGGGGATTGTGAACACTGAAGCTTTCTTT
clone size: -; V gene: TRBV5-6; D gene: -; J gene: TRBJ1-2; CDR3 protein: CASSWPSGADYGYTF; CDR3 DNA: TGTGCCAGCAGCTGGCCGTCAGGGGCCGACTATGGCTACACCTTC
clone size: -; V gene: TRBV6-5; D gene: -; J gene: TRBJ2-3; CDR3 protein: CASKELGGGTDTQYF; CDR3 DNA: TGTGCCAGCAAAGAGTTGGGGGGAGGCACAGATACGCAGTATTTT
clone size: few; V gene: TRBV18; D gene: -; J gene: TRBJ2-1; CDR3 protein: CASSPGTYNEQFF; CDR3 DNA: TGTGCCAGCTCACCAGGGACGTACAATGAGCAGTTCTTC
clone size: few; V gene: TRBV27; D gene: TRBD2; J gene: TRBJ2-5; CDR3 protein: CASSPGLAGGPKYF; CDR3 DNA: TGTGCCAGCAGTCCGGGACTAGCGGGGGGGCCTAAGTACTTC
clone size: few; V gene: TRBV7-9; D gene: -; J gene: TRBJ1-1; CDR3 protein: CASSLVVLNTEAFF; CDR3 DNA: TGTGCCAGCAGCTTAGTGGTACTGAACACTGAAGCTTTCTTT
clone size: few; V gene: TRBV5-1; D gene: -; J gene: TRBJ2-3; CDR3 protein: CASSLVTPSSTDTQYF; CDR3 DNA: TGCGCCAGCAGCTTAGTGACTCCCTCTAGCACAGATACGCAGTATTTT